This T cell receptor beta chain was identified during a study of blood T cell repertoires in COVID-19 (dated by TCRdb to about 2020). Context from the whole study: Samples covering the acute and convalescent phases of COVID-19 were provided by collaborators in the United States, Italy and Spain. The material from the prospective study consisted of cDNA or gDNA derived from T cells, B-cell-depleted T cells, or PBMCs. The sample metadata nearly always contained a de-identified subject ID, COVID-19 status, age in years and sex. Where available, HLA class I and class II types were obtained from metadata supplied by the sample provider rather than from assay-based typing. Samples came from the ongoing ImmuneRACE study (first 160 participants) plus 1,254 subjects from 6 global collaborators. The repertoires were released in a freely available public database intended as a resource for research on the immune response to SARS-CoV-2. Deeply sampled blood TCRbeta repertoires from subjects exposed to, actively infected with, or recovered from COVID-19 were included in the dataset.

As to this clone: Its antigen is still unknown. The record has no base qualities; no much larger clone is one base away.

The full study reports these points: How much clinical and demographic metadata was included differed by source and by participant, and the metadata was provided uncurated.

V gives up 7 bases and J gives up 7 bases, and the segment between their germline ends measures 11 bases. CDR1 and CDR2, per the germline V gene, are MNHEY and SVGAGI. Including the terminal cysteine and phenylalanine, the CDR3 comprises 13 residues. Only the CDR3 region is kept as DNA, spanning 39 bases read in frame from base 1. TCRbeta CDR3 regions were amplified from genomic DNA using the immunoSEQ Assay, a bias-controlled multiplex PCR. The original pipeline was this. The number of nucleated cells in each sample was estimated by amplification of reference gene primers within the assay. To quantify the absolute abundance of each unique TCRbeta CDR3 rearrangement, sequence reads were collapsed and filtered. For each sample, productive Simpson clonality was calculated as the square root of Simpson's diversity index over productive rearrangements. TCRdb re-hosts the immuneACCESS table, in-frame sequences only. Its copies lack some clones; in the studies checked, an unresolved V gene accounts for under half of them, and the cause for the rest is not known. The DNA was the basis for D and trimming; V, J and clone size are from that table. The sample yields 200,000 to 250,000 clones; around three quarters were counted once. Jointly, the top ten make up roughly 6.7% of the sample.

Collaborating institutions collected whole blood in K2EDTA tubes following their own protocols. For TCRbeta analysis, collaborator samples were shipped as frozen whole blood, as isolated PBMCs, or as DNA extracted from either sample type. The clonotype comes from a woman in her seventies with acute or convalescent COVID-19. Sequencing was carried out using peripheral blood. The chain links TRBV6-5 with TRBJ1-6, with TRBD1 tentatively as D gene (6 bases match). The CDR3 sequence is CASIYTGNSPLHF. The sequenced DNA: TGTGCCAGCATTTATACAGGGAATTCACCCCTCCACTTT.